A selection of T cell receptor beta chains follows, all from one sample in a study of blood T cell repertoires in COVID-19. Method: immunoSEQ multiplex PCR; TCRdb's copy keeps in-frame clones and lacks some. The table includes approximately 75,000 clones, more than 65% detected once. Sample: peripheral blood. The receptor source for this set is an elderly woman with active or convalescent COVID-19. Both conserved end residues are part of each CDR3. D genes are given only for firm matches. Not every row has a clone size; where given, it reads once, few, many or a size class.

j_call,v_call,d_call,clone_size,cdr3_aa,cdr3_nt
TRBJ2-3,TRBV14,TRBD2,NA,CASSLLLADTDTQYF,TGTGCCAGCAGCCTCCTACTAGCGGACACAGATACGCAGTATTTT
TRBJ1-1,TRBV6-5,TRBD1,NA,CASTAVTGVNTEAFF,TGTGCCAGCACCGCCGTGACAGGGGTGAACACTGAAGCTTTCTTT
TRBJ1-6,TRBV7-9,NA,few,CASSLGRDNSPLHF,TGTGCCAGCAGCTTAGGGCGGGATAATTCACCCCTCCACTTT
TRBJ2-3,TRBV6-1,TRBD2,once,CASSEFIAGRGDTQYF,TGTGCCAGCAGTGAATTTATAGCGGGGCGCGGAGATACGCAGTATTTT
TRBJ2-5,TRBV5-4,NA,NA,CASSLVPFQETQYF,TGTGCCAGCAGCTTGGTTCCGTTCCAAGAGACCCAGTACTTC
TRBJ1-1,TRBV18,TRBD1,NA,CASSPDRGRAEAFF,TGTGCCAGCTCCCCCGACAGGGGAAGGGCTGAAGCTTTCTTT
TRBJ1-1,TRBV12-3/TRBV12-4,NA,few,CASSFFFTEAFF,TGTGCCAGCAGCTTCTTTTTCACTGAAGCTTTCTTT
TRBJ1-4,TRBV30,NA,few,CAWSGGENEKLFF,TGTGCCTGGAGTGGCGGGGAGAATGAAAAACTGTTTTTT
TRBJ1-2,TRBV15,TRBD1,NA,CATSSGTGGPGYTF,TGTGCCACCAGCAGTGGGACAGGGGGACCTGGCTACACCTTC
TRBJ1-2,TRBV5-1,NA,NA,CASSLERERRGGYTF,TGCGCCAGCAGCTTGGAGAGAGAGCGGCGGGGTGGCTACACCTTC
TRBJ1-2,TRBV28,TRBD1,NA,CAIWTGGYYGYTF,TGTGCCATCTGGACAGGGGGCTACTATGGCTACACCTTC
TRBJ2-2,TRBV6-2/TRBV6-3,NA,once,CASSYIGARTGELFF,TGTGCCAGCAGTTATATAGGGGCCCGCACCGGGGAGCTGTTTTTT
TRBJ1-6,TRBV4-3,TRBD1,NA,CASSQDTGTGGSPLHF,TGCGCCAGCAGCCAAGACACCGGGACAGGGGGCTCACCCCTCCACTTT
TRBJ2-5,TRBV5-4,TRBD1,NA,CASSSPGQGEETQYF,TGTGCCAGCAGCTCCCCCGGACAGGGGGAAGAGACCCAGTACTTC
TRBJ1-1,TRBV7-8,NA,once,CASNPQGTEAFF,TGTGCCAGCAACCCACAGGGAACTGAAGCTTTCTTT
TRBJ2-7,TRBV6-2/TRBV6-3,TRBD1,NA,CASSYPGQGYIEQYF,TGTGCCAGCAGTTACCCGGGACAGGGGTACATCGAGCAGTACTTC
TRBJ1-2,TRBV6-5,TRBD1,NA,CASRRTGTGGYTF,TGTGCCAGCAGACGGACAGGGACAGGGGGCTACACCTTC
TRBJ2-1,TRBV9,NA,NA,CASSLRSGYNEQFF,TGTGCCAGCAGCCTCCGAAGCGGTTACAATGAGCAGTTCTTC
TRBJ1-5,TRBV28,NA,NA,CASSSSGGSNQPQHF,TGTGCCAGCAGTTCCTCTGGAGGTAGCAATCAGCCCCAGCATTTT
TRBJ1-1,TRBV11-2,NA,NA,CASSLQWTEAFF,TGTGCCAGCAGCCTCCAGTGGACTGAAGCTTTCTTT
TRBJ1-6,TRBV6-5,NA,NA,CASSIAPGNSPLHF,TGTGCCAGCTCCATCGCACCGGGTAATTCACCCCTCCACTTT
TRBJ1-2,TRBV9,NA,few,CASSVDGQFYGYTF,TGTGCCAGCAGCGTTGATGGACAGTTCTATGGCTACACCTTC
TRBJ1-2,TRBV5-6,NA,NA,CASSFIKGDAGGYTF,TGTGCCAGCAGCTTCATTAAGGGGGATGCGGGTGGCTACACCTTC
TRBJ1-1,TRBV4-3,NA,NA,CASSQDIGANTEAFF,TGCGCCAGCAGCCAAGATATAGGGGCGAACACTGAAGCTTTCTTT
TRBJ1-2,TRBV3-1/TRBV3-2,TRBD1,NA,CASSQDTGQGDYGYTF,TGTGCCAGCAGCCAAGATACGGGACAGGGGGACTATGGCTACACCTTC
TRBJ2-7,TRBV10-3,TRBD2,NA,CATLSGGHEQYF,TGTGCCACCCTAAGCGGGGGCCACGAGCAGTACTTC
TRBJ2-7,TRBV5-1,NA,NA,CASSLLLNSYEQYF,TGCGCCAGCAGCCTCCTACTTAATAGCTACGAGCAGTACTTC
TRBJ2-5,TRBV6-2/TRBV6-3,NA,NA,CASSYSPGETQYF,TGTGCCAGCAGTTACTCCCCAGGAGAGACCCAGTACTTC
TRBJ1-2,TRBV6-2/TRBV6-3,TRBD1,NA,CASSGTVRYGYTF,TGTGCCAGCAGCGGGACAGTCCGATATGGCTACACCTTC
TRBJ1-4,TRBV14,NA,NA,CASSQAQITNEKLFF,TGTGCCAGCAGCCAAGCTCAGATTACTAATGAAAAACTGTTTTTT
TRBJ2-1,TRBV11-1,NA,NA,CASSRGRDNEQFF,TGTGCCAGCAGCAGAGGCCGGGACAATGAGCAGTTCTTC
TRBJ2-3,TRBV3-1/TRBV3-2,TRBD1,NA,CASSQRWDSPSDTQYF,TGTGCCAGCAGCCAAAGGTGGGACAGCCCCTCAGATACGCAGTATTTT
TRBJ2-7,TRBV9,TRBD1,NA,CASSVEGTGIREQYF,TGTGCCAGCAGCGTAGAAGGGACAGGGATACGGGAGCAGTACTTC
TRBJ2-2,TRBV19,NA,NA,CASSRAGDNTGELFF,TGTGCCAGTAGTAGGGCAGGGGATAACACCGGGGAGCTGTTTTTT
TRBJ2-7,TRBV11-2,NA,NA,CASSLTGSGLYEQYF,TGTGCCAGCAGCTTAACGGGGTCGGGTTTATACGAGCAGTACTTC
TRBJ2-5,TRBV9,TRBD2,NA,CASSPSGGLDGETQYF,TGTGCCAGCAGCCCCTCGGGAGGGCTAGACGGAGAGACCCAGTACTTC
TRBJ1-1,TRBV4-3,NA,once,CASSQEPGYTEAFF,TGCGCCAGCAGCCAAGAGCCAGGGTATACTGAAGCTTTCTTT
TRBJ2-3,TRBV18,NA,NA,CASSLSDRDTDTQYF,TGTGCCAGCTCCCTGAGTGACAGAGACACAGATACGCAGTATTTT
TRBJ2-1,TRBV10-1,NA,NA,CASSGGGGEQFF,TGCGCCAGCAGTGGAGGGGGTGGTGAGCAGTTCTTC
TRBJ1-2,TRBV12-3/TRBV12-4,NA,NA,CASSFGLNYGYTF,TGTGCCAGCAGTTTCGGACTGAACTATGGCTACACCTTC